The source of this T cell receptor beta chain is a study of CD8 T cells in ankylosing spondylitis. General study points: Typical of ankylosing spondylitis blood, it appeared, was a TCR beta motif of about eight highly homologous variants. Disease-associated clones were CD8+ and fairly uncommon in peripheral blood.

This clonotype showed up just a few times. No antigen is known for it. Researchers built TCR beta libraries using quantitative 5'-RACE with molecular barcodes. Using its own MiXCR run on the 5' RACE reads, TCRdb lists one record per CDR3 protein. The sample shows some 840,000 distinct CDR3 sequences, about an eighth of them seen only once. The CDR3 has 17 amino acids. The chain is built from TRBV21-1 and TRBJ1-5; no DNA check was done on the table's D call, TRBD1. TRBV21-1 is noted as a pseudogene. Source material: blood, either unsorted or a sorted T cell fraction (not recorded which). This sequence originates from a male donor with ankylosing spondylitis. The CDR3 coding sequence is TGTGCCAGCCGGGACCGGGTAGGGAAGGACGGCAATCAGCCCCAGCATTTT. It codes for CASRDRVGKDGNQPQHF.